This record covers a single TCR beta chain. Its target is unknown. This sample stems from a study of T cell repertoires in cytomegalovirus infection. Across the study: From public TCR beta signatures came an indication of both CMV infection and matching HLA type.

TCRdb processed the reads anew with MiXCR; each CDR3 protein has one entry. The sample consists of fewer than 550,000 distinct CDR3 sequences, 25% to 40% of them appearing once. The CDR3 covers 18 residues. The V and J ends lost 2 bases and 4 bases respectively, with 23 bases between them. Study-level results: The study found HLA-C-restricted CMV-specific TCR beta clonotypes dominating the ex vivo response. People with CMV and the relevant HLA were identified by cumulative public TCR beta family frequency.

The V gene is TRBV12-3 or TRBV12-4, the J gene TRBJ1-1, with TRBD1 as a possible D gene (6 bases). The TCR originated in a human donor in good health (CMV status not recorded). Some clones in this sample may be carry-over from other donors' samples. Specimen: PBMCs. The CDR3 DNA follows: TGTGCCAGCAGTTTACGGGGCGATGGGGGGCAGGTGGGCACTGAAGCTTTCTTT. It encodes CASSLRGDGGQVGTEAFF.